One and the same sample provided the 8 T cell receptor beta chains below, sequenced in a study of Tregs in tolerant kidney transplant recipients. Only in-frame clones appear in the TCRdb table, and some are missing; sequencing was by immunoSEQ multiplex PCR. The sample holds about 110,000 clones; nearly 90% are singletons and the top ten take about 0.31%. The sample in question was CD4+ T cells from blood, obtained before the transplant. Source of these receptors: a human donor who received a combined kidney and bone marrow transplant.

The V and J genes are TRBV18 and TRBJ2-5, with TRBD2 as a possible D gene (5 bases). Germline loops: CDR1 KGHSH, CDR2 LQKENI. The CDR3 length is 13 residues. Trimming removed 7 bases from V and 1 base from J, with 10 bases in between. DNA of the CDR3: TGTGCCAGCTTCACCGGGATCCAAGAGACCCAGTACTTC. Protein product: CASFTGIQETQYF.

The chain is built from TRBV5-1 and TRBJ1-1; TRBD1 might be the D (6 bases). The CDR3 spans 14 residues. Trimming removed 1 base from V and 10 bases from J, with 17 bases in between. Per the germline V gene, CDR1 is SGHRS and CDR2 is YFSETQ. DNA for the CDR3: TGCGCCAGCAGCTTGTTCACAGGGTCCCCGGGAGCTTTCTTT. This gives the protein CASSLFTGSPGAFF. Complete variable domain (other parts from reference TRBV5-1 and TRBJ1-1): KAGVTQTPRYLIKTRGQQVTLSCSPISGHRSVSWYQQTPGQGLQFLFEYFSETQRNKGNFPGRFSGRQFSNSRSEMNVSTLELGDSALYLCASSLFTGSPGAFFGQGTRLTVV.

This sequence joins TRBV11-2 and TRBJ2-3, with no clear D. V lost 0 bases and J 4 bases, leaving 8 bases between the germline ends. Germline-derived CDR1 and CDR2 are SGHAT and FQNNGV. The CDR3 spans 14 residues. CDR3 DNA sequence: TGTGCCAGCAGCTTAGAAGTGACTTCAGATACGCAGTATTTT. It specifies CASSLEVTSDTQYF.

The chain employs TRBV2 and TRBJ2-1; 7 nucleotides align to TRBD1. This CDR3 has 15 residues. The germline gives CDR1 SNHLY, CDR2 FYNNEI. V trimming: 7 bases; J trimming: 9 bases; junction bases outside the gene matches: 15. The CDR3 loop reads CASNTGAGWQSEQFF. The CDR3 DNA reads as TGTGCCAGCAACACAGGGGCAGGGTGGCAGAGTGAGCAGTTCTTC.

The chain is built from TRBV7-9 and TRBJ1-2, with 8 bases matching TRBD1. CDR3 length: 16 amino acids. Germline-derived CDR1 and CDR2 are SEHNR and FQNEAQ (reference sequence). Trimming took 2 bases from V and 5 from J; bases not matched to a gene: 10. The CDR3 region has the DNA TGTGCCAGCAGCTTACAAAGACAGGGGCTTGGGTATGGCTACACCTTC. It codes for CASSLQRQGLGYGYTF.

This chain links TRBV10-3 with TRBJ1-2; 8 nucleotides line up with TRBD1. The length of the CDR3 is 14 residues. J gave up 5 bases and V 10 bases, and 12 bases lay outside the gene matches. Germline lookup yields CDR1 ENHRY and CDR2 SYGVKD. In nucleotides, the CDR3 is TGTGCCACTAGGGGGACAGGCTCCCCTTATGGCTACACCTTC. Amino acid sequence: CATRGTGSPYGYTF.

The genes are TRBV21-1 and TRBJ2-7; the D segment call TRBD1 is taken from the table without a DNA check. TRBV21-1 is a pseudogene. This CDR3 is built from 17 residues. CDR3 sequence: CASSKAGTGFGSYEQYF. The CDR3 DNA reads TGTGCCAGCAGCAAAGCAGGGACAGGGTTCGGCTCCTACGAGCAGTACTTC.

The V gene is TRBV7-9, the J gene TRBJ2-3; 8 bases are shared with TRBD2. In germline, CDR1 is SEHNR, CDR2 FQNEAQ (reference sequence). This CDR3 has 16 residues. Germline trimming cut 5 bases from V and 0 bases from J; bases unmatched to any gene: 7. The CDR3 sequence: CASSATTSASTDTQYF. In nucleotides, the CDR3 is TGTGCCAGCAGCGCAACGACTAGCGCAAGCACAGATACGCAGTATTTT.